This T cell receptor (beta chain) was identified during a study of blood T cells in healthy people across ages. A J-beta primer mix and a sample-barcoded 5' primer were used in a second PCR of about 7 to 12 cycles. Every single cDNA molecule received a tag from a template-switch adaptor with 12 random nucleotides. In TCRdb, the 5' RACE reads were re-called with MiXCR into one record per CDR3 protein. The sample yields almost 800,000 distinct CDR3 sequences, nearly 60% seen once. Individuals who donated were healthy Caucasians from Russia aged 6 to 90. Notes on the study in general: Donors of long life had a larger count of naive CD4+ cells and greater diversity than aged donors. Per million T cells, TCR beta diversity dropped about linearly as age rose.

V was pared by 4 bases and J by 11 bases, with 14 bases between. Germline V gene lookup returns CDR1 GTSNPN and CDR2 SVGIG (reference sequence). CDR3 length equals 11 residues. As concerns this clonotype: Its antigen remains unknown.

This sequence was found in a man aged 30-40 years in good health. V usage is TRBV30 and J usage is TRBJ1-1; unclear D gene. Sequences were obtained from blood. The DNA of the CDR3 is TGTGCCTGGAATGTCAAGGGAGAGGCTTTCTTT. Translating it yields CAWNVKGEAFF. Together with reference TRBV30 and TRBJ1-1, the CDR3 gives the full variable domain: SQTIHQWPATLVQPVGSPLSLECTVEGTSNPNLYWYRQAAGRGLQLLFYSVGIGQISSEVPQNLSASRPQDRQFILSSKKLLLSDSGFYLCAWNVKGEAFFGQGTRLTVV.